These 30 T cell receptor beta chains were all obtained from the same sample, sequenced in a study of blood T cell repertoires in COVID-19 (dated by TCRdb to 2020 to 2022). The protocol used for the library was the immunoSEQ multiplex PCR assay. In TCRdb, the immuneACCESS table is reduced to in-frame sequences with V and J assigned. These tables do not hold every clone; where another copy was compared, an unresolved V gene accounts for under half, and the others remain unexplained. In this sample the table shows approximately 94,000 clones, about nine tenths of which occur a single time. The top ten hold 3% to 4.5% of the sample. The sample was peripheral blood. The receptors stem from a woman aged 50 to 60 in a cohort sampled during active COVID-19.

The chain recombines TRBV6-5 with TRBJ2-2; 8 nucleotides line up with TRBD1. The CDR3 spans 15 residues. Germline V gene data show CDR1 as MNHEY and CDR2 as SVGAGI. Trimming took 0 bases from V and 8 from J; bases not matched to a gene: 5. The CDR3 loop reads CASSYSPGGGGELFF. CDR3 DNA: TGTGCCAGCAGTTACTCGCCAGGGGGCGGTGGGGAGCTGTTTTTT.

The V call is TRBV30, the J call TRBJ1-5, with TRBD1 identical over 8 bases. The V segment lost 5 bases and the J segment 2 bases; nucleotides outside the gene matches: 8. CDR1 is GTSNPN, CDR2 SVGIG, per germline (reference sequence). The CDR3 has 15 amino acids. In DNA, the CDR3 is TGTGCCTGGGGAACCGGGACAGGACGCAATCAGCCCCAGCATTTT. Translation gives CAWGTGTGRNQPQHF.

This sequence joins TRBV7-3 and TRBJ2-6; 9 bases line up with TRBD1. In germline, CDR1 is SGHTA, CDR2 FQGTGA. The CDR3 covers 16 residues. After removal of 1 base from V and 2 bases from J, the junction contained 0 bases not matched to a gene. DNA for the CDR3: TGTGCCAGCAGCTTAAGGACAGGGGCTGGGGCCAACGTCCTGACTTTC. Amino acid sequence: CASSLRTGAGANVLTF. Using reference TRBV7-3 and TRBJ2-6 for the parts outside the CDR3, the full variable domain is GAGVSQTPSNKVTEKGKYVELRCDPISGHTALYWYRQSLGQGPEFLIYFQGTGAADDSGLPNDRFFAVRPEGSVSTLKIQRTERGDSAVYLCASSLRTGAGANVLTFGAGSRLTVL.

This clone was detected only once. The chain recombines TRBV5-4 with TRBJ2-3, with D uncertain. This CDR3 region has 15 residues. The V end was cut by 4 bases, the J end by 2 bases, with 14 bases between. Germline V gives CDR1 SGHNT, CDR2 YYREEE (reference sequence). CDR3 protein: CASSGDSLLTDTQYF. The CDR3 DNA reads as TGTGCCAGCAGCGGAGACTCGTTACTCACAGATACGCAGTATTTT.

V usage is TRBV5-4 and J usage is TRBJ2-1; 9 bases match TRBD2. CDR3 size: 15 residues. CDR1 SGHNT and CDR2 YYREEE come from the germline V gene (reference sequence). J lost 2 bases, V lost 5 bases, and 5 bases had no gene match. CDR3: CASSSRLAAYNEQFF. CDR3 nucleotides: TGTGCCAGCAGTTCCCGACTAGCGGCCTACAATGAGCAGTTCTTC.

This sequence joins TRBV4-1 and TRBJ2-1, with 8 nucleotides matching TRBD2. The CDR3 is made up of 15 amino acids. With 0 bases clipped from V and 7 bases from J, the junction kept 5 bases outside the gene matches. Per germline, CDR1 MGHRA and CDR2 YSYEKL. The CDR3 coding sequence is TGCGCCAGCAGCCAAGATCAACGGGAGGGGAATGAGCAGTTCTTC. Its protein product is CASSQDQREGNEQFF.

This clone appeared a few times. The V gene is TRBV4-1, the J gene TRBJ1-6; no firm D call. V was pared by 0 bases and J by 10 bases, with 10 bases between. The CDR3 is 14 amino acids. Looked up from germline, CDR1 is MGHRA and CDR2 is YSYEKL. CDR3 DNA sequence: TGCGCCAGCAGCCAAGATTTAGTTAACTCACCCCTCCACTTT. It translates to CASSQDLVNSPLHF.

The chain carries TRBV25-1 and TRBJ2-7; possibly TRBD1 for D (6 bases). This CDR3 is 12 amino acids long. Trimming removed 8 bases at V and 9 bases at J, with 17 bases between. Germline CDR1 MGHDK, CDR2 SYGVNS. CDR3 sequence (DNA): TGTGCCAGCGGACCTACCACAGGGAGGCAGTACTTC. This gives the protein CASGPTTGRQYF.

J is TRBJ1-3 and V is TRBV28; tentatively, D is TRBD1 (6 bases). CDR3 size: 15 residues. From germline, CDR1 is MDHEN and CDR2 SYDVKM. V was cut by 7 bases and J by 0 bases, with 13 bases left in between. This chain's CDR3 is CASNTGTPSGNTIYF. CDR3 nucleotides: TGTGCCAGCAACACAGGGACACCCTCTGGAAACACCATATATTTT.

This chain joins TRBV27 and TRBJ2-7; 7 positions agree with TRBD2. CDR1 MNHEY and CDR2 SMNVEV come from the germline V gene (reference sequence). J gave up 0 bases and V 5 bases, and 10 bases lay outside the gene matches. There are 16 residues in the CDR3. DNA for the CDR3: TGTGCCAGCAGTCATCTCGTCAGCGGGGTCTCCTACGAGCAGTACTTC. Protein sequence: CASSHLVSGVSYEQYF.

The table lists this clone with a count of one. The rearrangement uses TRBV19 and TRBJ2-7; TRBD2 agrees at 9 bases. Germline lookup yields CDR1 LNHDA and CDR2 SQIVND (reference sequence). The CDR3 has 16 residues. Germline trimming cut 6 bases from V and 3 bases from J; bases unmatched to any gene: 12. The CDR3: CASSAGLAGLIYEQYF. The CDR3 DNA is TGTGCCAGTAGCGCCGGTCTAGCGGGACTAATCTACGAGCAGTACTTC. Combining the CDR3 with reference TRBV19 and TRBJ2-7 gives the whole variable domain DGGITQSPKYLFRKEGQNVTLSCEQNLNHDAMYWYRQDPGQGLRLIYYSQIVNDFQKGDIAEGYSVSREKKESFPLTVTSAQKNPTAFYLCASSAGLAGLIYEQYFGPGTRLTVT.

V usage is TRBV9 and J usage is TRBJ2-7; 10 bases map to TRBD2. Trimming removed 0 bases from V and 9 bases from J; junction bases left unmatched: 9. Germline lookup yields CDR1 SGDLS and CDR2 YYNGEE. The CDR3 is made up of 15 amino acids. The CDR3 sequence: CASSVVPSGSSGQYF. In nucleotides, the CDR3 is TGTGCCAGCAGCGTAGTGCCTAGCGGGAGTAGCGGGCAGTACTTC.

The chain uses TRBV5-1 and TRBJ1-4; 7 bases are shared with TRBD1. Unmatched junction bases numbered 3, after V lost 0 bases and J lost 4 bases. The CDR3 length is 15 residues. In germline, CDR1 is SGHRS, CDR2 YFSETQ. CDR3 region: CASSLETGSNEKLFF. The CDR3 coding sequence is TGCGCCAGCAGCTTGGAGACAGGGAGTAATGAAAAACTGTTTTTT.

This rearrangement joins TRBV5-1 to TRBJ2-1; 7 bases align to TRBD2. Germline-derived CDR1 and CDR2 are SGHRS and YFSETQ. The CDR3 has 18 amino acids. The trim removed 0 bases at V and 0 bases at J, leaving 9 bases unmatched. The CDR3 region is CASSLGVLAASSYNEQFF. The DNA for the CDR3 is TGCGCCAGCAGCTTGGGAGTTCTAGCGGCAAGCTCCTACAATGAGCAGTTCTTC.

CDR3 residues: CASSLAGIANYGYTF. The CDR3 coding sequence is TGTGCCAGCAGTTTAGCGGGTATTGCTAACTATGGCTACACCTTC. The chain employs TRBV27 and TRBJ1-2; unclear D gene. V was trimmed by 2 bases and J by 0 bases, leaving 10 bases between them. The germline gives CDR1 MNHEY, CDR2 SMNVEV (reference sequence). CDR3 length: 15 amino acids.

This clone was detected only a few times. The rearrangement links TRBV10-1 to TRBJ2-7; 9 bases are shared with TRBD2. V gave up 4 bases and J gave up 5 bases; unmatched junction bases: 3. The V gene's germline CDR1 is WNHNN and CDR2 SYGVQD (reference sequence). The CDR3 has 13 residues. The CDR3 sequence is CASSAGLANEQYF. CDR3 DNA: TGCGCCAGCAGTGCCGGACTAGCGAACGAGCAGTACTTC.

The gene calls are TRBV4-2 and TRBJ2-1; D is possibly TRBD1 (6 bases). This CDR3 spans 16 amino acids. The germline gives CDR1 LGHNA, CDR2 YNFKEQ. Trimming cost V 1 base and J 13 bases, with 23 bases left between them. CDR3 loop: CASSQGTDLLSSLQFF. DNA of the CDR3: TGTGCCAGCAGCCAAGGGACAGACCTATTATCCTCCCTCCAGTTCTTC.

This chain uses TRBV3-1 (or the pseudogene TRBV3-2) with TRBJ2-7, with D possibly TRBD2 on 5 matching bases. The CDR3 is made up of 15 amino acids. Trimming cost V 5 bases and J 2 bases, with 16 bases left between them. Germline V gives CDR1 LGHDT, CDR2 YNNKEL (reference sequence). CDR3 sequence reads: CASSGGKAQPYEQYF. CDR3 sequence (DNA): TGTGCCAGCAGCGGAGGTAAAGCCCAACCCTACGAGCAGTACTTC.

This chain joins TRBV11-2 and TRBJ1-5, with D uncertain. Per the germline V gene, CDR1 is SGHAT and CDR2 is FQNNGV. The germline V and J ends were trimmed by 4 bases and 4 bases, with 11 bases remaining between them. This CDR3 has 14 residues. CDR3 sequence: CASSSGGGNQPQHF. CDR3 DNA sequence: TGTGCCAGCAGCTCAGGAGGAGGAAATCAGCCCCAGCATTTT.

The chain joins TRBV6-5 to TRBJ1-5; D ambiguous. Germline CDR1 and CDR2: MNHEY and SVGAGI. Trimming stripped 6 bases from V and 1 base from J, with 7 bases between. This CDR3 has 13 amino acids. The CDR3 spells CASRVESNQPQHF. DNA for the CDR3: TGTGCCAGCAGGGTAGAAAGCAATCAGCCCCAGCATTTT.

The V call is TRBV19, the J call TRBJ1-5, with 9 bases that match TRBD1. CDR3 size: 15 residues. The germline V gene encodes CDR1 LNHDA and CDR2 SQIVND (reference sequence). V shed 6 bases, J shed 4 bases, and the junction held 7 bases outside the gene matches. CDR3 sequence: CASSITGTGNQPQHF. The CDR3 DNA is TGTGCCAGTAGCATCACCGGGACAGGGAATCAGCCCCAGCATTTT. The full variable domain, rest sourced from reference TRBV19 and TRBJ1-5, is DGGITQSPKYLFRKEGQNVTLSCEQNLNHDAMYWYRQDPGQGLRLIYYSQIVNDFQKGDIAEGYSVSREKKESFPLTVTSAQKNPTAFYLCASSITGTGNQPQHFGDGTRLSIL.

The chain links TRBV19 to TRBJ1-4, with 8 bases identical to TRBD1. Germline V gene data show CDR1 as LNHDA and CDR2 as SQIVND (reference sequence). This CDR3 contains 16 residues. The V gene end was trimmed by 5 bases and the J gene end by 8 bases; junction bases not matched to a gene: 13. CDR3 bases: TGTGCCAGTAGTCCACTACCGGGCAGGGGGCAAGAAAAACTGTTTTTT. Its protein product is CASSPLPGRGQEKLFF.

The gene calls are TRBV7-3 and TRBJ2-7, with D tentatively TRBD1 (7 bases). This CDR3 is built from 15 residues. V was trimmed by 3 bases and J by 2 bases, leaving 14 bases between them. The V gene's germline CDR1 is SGHTA and CDR2 FQGTGA. CDR3 protein: CASSFQGGPAYEQYF. CDR3 nucleotides: TGTGCCAGCAGCTTTCAGGGGGGCCCTGCCTACGAGCAGTACTTC.

The V gene is TRBV6-5, the J gene TRBJ2-5; 12 nucleotides match TRBD2. V lost 4 bases to trimming and J lost 4 bases; unmatched junction nucleotides: 4. CDR3 length equals 15 residues. In germline, CDR1 is MNHEY, CDR2 SVGAGI. CDR3 sequence: CASSFGLAGRETQYF. CDR3 nucleotides: TGTGCCAGCAGTTTCGGACTAGCGGGAAGAGAGACCCAGTACTTC.

The chain joins TRBV12-3 or TRBV12-4 to TRBJ2-1; unclear D gene. V shed 3 bases and J shed 9 bases, with 6 bases lying between them. This CDR3 is built from 11 residues. This chain's CDR3 is CASSLSPEQFF. The CDR3 region has the DNA TGTGCCAGCAGTTTGAGTCCTGAGCAGTTCTTC.

The V gene is TRBV2, the J gene TRBJ2-1; 7 nucleotides agree with TRBD2. The CDR3 length is 16 residues. V lost 4 bases, J lost 2 bases, and 8 bases stayed unmatched. Germline V gene sequence: CDR1 SNHLY, CDR2 FYNNEI. Here the CDR3 DNA reads TGTGCCAGCAGTGTTGATTTAGCGGGTACCTACAATGAGCAGTTCTTC. Translated: CASSVDLAGTYNEQFF.

The chain links TRBV12-3 or TRBV12-4 to TRBJ1-2; D ambiguous. CDR3 length: 13 residues. Deletions cut 2 bases from V and 0 bases from J, with 4 bases between. In nucleotides, the CDR3 is TGTGCCAGCAGTTTATTAGCTAACTATGGCTACACCTTC. Amino acids: CASSLLANYGYTF.

This chain joins TRBV28 and TRBJ2-5; 9 bases line up with TRBD1. Germline V gives CDR1 MDHEN, CDR2 SYDVKM. The ends lost 3 bases at V and 5 bases at J; junction bases unmatched: 4. The CDR3 runs to 14 residues. The CDR3 sequence: CASSFTGGRETQYF. The CDR3 region has the DNA TGTGCCAGCAGTTTTACAGGGGGCAGGGAGACCCAGTACTTC.

This clone was counted between two and nine times. This chain connects TRBV4-1 to TRBJ2-7, with 7 bases that match TRBD2. CDR1 and CDR2 (germline): MGHRA, YSYEKL. The CDR3 has 14 residues. V lost 4 bases to trimming and J lost 3 bases; unmatched junction nucleotides: 6. CDR3 in amino acids: CASSPLAEDYEQYF. The CDR3 DNA follows: TGCGCCAGCAGCCCGCTAGCGGAAGACTACGAGCAGTACTTC.

J is TRBJ1-1 and V is TRBV18; TRBD1 agrees at 7 bases. The ends lost 2 bases at V and 0 bases at J; junction bases unmatched: 6. Germline V gene lookup returns CDR1 KGHSH and CDR2 LQKENI. The CDR3 is 16 residues long. The CDR3 nucleotides are TGTGCCAGCTCACCAAACCGACAGGGACTGAACACTGAAGCTTTCTTT. It encodes CASSPNRQGLNTEAFF.